This entry concerns a single T cell receptor beta chain. The data were produced by immunoSEQ multiplex PCR, yet TCRdb's version contains in-frame clones alone and is incomplete. The sample comprises about 41,000 clones, nearly 90% of which are singletons, and under 0.7% rests with the top ten. These data originate in a study of T cell changes during pregnancy in multiple sclerosis. The length of the CDR3 is 16 residues. CDR1 and CDR2 (germline): SNHLY, FYNNEI. The trim removed 6 bases at V and 2 bases at J, leaving 8 bases unmatched. The TCR sequence derives from a female donor with multiple sclerosis, enrolled in a pregnancy study. The specimen comprised CD4+ T cells from peripheral blood mononuclear cells, sampled in the first trimester of pregnancy. The chain is built from TRBV2 and TRBJ1-4; TRBD1 aligns across 8 bases. CDR3 sequence reads: CASRTGVLRTNEKLFF. Written as DNA, the CDR3 is TGTGCCAGCAGGACAGGGGTATTAAGGACTAATGAAAAACTGTTTTTT.